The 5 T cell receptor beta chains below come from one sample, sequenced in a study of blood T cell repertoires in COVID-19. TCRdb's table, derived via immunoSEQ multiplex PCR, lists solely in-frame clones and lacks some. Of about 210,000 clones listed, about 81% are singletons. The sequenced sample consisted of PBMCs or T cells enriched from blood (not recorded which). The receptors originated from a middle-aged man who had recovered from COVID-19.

The CDR3 DNA reads TGTGCCACCAGTGGGGGAGGACTCACTGAAGCTTTCTTT. Residues: CATSGGGLTEAFF. The V call is TRBV24-1, the J call TRBJ1-1; no firm D call. Looked up from germline, CDR1 is KGHDR and CDR2 is SFDVKD. The V end was cut by 5 bases, the J end by 4 bases, with 10 bases between. There are 13 residues in the CDR3.

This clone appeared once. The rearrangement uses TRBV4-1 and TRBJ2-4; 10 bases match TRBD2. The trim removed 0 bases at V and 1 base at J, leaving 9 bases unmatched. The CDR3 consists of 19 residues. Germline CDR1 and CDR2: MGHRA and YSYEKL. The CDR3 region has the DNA TGCGCCAGCAGCCAAGATGGGGCTAGCGGGAGCTCGGCCAAAAACATTCAGTACTTC. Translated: CASSQDGASGSSAKNIQYF.

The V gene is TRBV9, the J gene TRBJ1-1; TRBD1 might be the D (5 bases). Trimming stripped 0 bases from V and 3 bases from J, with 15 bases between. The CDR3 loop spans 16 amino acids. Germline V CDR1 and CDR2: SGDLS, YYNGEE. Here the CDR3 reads CASSVAQGRGDTEAFF. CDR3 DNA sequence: TGTGCCAGCAGCGTAGCTCAGGGTCGGGGGGACACTGAAGCTTTCTTT.

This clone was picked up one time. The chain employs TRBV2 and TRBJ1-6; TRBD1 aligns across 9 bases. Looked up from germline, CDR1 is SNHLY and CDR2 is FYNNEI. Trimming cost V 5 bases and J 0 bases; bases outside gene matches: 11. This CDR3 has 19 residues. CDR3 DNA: TGTGCCAGCAGTTCGGGACAGGGTTTAGCAAGCTCCTATAATTCACCCCTCCACTTT. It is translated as CASSSGQGLASSYNSPLHF.

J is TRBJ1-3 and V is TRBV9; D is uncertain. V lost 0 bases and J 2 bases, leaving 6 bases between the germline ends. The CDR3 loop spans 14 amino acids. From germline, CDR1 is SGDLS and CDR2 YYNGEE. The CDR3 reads CASSVAGTGNTIYF. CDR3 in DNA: TGTGCCAGCAGCGTAGCGGGGACTGGAAACACCATATATTTT.